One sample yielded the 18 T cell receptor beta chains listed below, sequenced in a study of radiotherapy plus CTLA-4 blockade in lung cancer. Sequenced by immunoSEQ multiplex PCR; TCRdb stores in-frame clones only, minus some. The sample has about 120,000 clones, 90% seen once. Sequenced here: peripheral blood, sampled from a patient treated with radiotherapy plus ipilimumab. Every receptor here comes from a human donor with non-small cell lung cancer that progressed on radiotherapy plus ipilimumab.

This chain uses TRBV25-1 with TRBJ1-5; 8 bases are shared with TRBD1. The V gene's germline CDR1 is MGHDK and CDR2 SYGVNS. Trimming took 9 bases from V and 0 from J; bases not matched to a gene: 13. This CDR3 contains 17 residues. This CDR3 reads CASLDRAKPYSNQPQHF. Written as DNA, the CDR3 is TGTGCCAGTTTGGACAGGGCGAAACCGTATAGCAATCAGCCCCAGCATTTT.

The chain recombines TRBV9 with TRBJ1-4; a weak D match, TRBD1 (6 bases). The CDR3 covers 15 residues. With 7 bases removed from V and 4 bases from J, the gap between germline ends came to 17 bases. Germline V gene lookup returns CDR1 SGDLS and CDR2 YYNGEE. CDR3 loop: CASGGLSQGNEKLFF. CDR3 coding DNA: TGTGCCAGCGGGGGATTATCACAGGGTAATGAAAAACTGTTTTTT.

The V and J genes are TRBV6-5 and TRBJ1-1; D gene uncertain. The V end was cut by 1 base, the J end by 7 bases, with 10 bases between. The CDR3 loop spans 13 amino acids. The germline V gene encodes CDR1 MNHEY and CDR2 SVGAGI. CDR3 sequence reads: CASSYYGEFEAFF. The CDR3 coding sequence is TGTGCCAGCAGTTACTATGGGGAATTTGAAGCTTTCTTT.

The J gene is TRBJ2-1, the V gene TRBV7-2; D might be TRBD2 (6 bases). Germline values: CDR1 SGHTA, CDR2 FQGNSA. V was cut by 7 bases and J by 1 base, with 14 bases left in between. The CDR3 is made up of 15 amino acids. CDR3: CASTSGGASYNEQFF. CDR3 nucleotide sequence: TGTGCCAGCACCTCTGGAGGGGCTTCCTACAATGAGCAGTTCTTC.

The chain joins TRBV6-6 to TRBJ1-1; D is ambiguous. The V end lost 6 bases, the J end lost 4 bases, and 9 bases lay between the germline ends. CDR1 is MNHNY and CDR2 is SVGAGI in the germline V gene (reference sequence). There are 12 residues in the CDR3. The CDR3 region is CASRAKGTEAFF. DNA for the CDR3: TGTGCCAGCAGAGCGAAAGGCACTGAAGCTTTCTTT.

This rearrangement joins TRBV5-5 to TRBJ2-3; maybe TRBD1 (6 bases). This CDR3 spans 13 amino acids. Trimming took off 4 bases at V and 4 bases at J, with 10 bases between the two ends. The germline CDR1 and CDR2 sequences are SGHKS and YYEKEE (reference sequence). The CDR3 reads CASSLQGADTQYF. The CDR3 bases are TGTGCCAGCAGCCTACAGGGAGCAGATACGCAGTATTTT. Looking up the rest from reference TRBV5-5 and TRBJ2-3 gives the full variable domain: DAGVTQSPTHLIKTRGQQVTLRCSPISGHKSVSWYQQVLGQGPQFIFQYYEKEERGRGNFPDRFSARQFPNYSSELNVNALLLGDSALYLCASSLQGADTQYFGPGTRLTVL.

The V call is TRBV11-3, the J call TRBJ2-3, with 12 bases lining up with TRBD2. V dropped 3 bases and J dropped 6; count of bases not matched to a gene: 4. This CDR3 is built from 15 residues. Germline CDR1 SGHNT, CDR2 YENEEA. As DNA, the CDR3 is TGTGCCAGCAGCTTCCTAGCGGGAGGGCCGGATACGCAGTATTTT. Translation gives CASSFLAGGPDTQYF.

The CDR3 nucleotides read TGTGCCAGCAGCCACAACGGGGAATCAGATACGCAGTATTTT. As protein: CASSHNGESDTQYF. This sequence joins TRBV6-6 and TRBJ2-3; a possible D gene is TRBD2 (5 bases). There are 14 residues in the CDR3. V was clipped by 6 bases and J by 4 bases, with 14 bases between them. Germline values: CDR1 MNHNY, CDR2 SVGAGI (reference sequence).

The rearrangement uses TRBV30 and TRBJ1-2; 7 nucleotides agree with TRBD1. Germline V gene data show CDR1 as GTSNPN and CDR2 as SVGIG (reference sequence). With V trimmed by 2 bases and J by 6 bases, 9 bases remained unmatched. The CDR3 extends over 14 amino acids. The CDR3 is CAWSLPGTANGYTF. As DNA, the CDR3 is TGTGCCTGGAGTTTGCCCGGGACAGCGAATGGCTACACCTTC.

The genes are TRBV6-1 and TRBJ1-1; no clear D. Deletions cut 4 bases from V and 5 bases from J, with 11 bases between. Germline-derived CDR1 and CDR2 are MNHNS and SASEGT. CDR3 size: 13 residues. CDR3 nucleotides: TGTGCCAGCAGTGGAACAAGAACAACTGAAGCTTTCTTT. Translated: CASSGTRTTEAFF.

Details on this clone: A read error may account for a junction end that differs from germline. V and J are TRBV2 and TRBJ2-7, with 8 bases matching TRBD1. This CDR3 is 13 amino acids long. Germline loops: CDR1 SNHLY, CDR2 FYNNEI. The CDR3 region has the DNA TGTGCCACCGCAGGACAGGGCTCCTACAAGCAGCACTTC. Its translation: CATAGQGSYKQHF.

The CDR3 DNA reads as TGTGCCAGCAGTGAAGCGGTGACAGGGTATGGCTACACCTTC. Amino acids: CASSEAVTGYGYTF. V is TRBV6-1 and J is TRBJ1-2, with 7 bases matching TRBD1. V lost 0 bases and J lost 5; bases outside the gene matches: 3. Germline CDR1 is MNHNS and CDR2 is SASEGT. The CDR3 loop spans 14 amino acids.

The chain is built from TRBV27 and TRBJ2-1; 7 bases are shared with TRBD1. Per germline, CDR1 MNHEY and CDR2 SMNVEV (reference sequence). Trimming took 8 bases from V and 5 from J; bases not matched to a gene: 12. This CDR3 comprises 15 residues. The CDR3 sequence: CASAYLDRVDNEQFF. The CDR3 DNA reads TGTGCCAGCGCGTATCTTGACAGGGTGGACAATGAGCAGTTCTTC.

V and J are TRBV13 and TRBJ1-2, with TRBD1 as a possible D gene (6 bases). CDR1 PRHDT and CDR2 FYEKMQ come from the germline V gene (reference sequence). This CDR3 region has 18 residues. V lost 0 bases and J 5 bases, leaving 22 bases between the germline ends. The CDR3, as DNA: TGTGCCAGCAGCTTAGGGCGCGTGGGGGGCCAGGGTACATATGGCTACACCTTC. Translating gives CASSLGRVGGQGTYGYTF.

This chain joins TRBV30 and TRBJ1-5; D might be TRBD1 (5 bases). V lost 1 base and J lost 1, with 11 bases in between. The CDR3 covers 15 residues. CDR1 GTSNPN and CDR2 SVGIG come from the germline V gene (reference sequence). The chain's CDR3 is CAWSGRQRSNQPQHF. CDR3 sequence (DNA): TGTGCCTGGAGTGGGAGACAGAGGAGCAATCAGCCCCAGCATTTT.

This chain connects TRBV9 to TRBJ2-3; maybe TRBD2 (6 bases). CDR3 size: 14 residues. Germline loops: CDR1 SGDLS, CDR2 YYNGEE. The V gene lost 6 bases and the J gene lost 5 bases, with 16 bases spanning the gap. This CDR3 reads CASNDGTGGDTQYF. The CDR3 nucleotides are TGTGCCAGCAATGACGGGACTGGGGGAGATACGCAGTATTTT. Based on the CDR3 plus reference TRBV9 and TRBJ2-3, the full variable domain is DSGVTQTPKHLITATGQRVTLRCSPRSGDLSVYWYQQSLDQGLQFLIQYYNGEERAKGNILERFSAQQFPDLHSELNLSSLELGDSALYFCASNDGTGGDTQYFGPGTRLTVL.

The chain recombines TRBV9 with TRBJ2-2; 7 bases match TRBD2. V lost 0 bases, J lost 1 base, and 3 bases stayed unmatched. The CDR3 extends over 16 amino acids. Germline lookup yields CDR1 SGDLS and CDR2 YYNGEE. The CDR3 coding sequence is TGTGCCAGCAGCGTAGGAGGCGGGGGGAACACCGGGGAGCTGTTTTTT. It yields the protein CASSVGGGGNTGELFF.

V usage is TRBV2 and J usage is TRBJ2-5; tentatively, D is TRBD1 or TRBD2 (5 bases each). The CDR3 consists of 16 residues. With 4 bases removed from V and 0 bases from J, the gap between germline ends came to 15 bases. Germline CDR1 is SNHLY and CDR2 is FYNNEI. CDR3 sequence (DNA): TGTGCCAGCAGTGGAGGGGCTAGCATGCACCAAGAGACCCAGTACTTC. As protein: CASSGGASMHQETQYF. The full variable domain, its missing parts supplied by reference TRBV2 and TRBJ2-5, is EPEVTQTPSHQVTQMGQEVILRCVPISNHLYFYWYRQILGQKVEFLVSFYNNEISEKSEIFDDQFSVERPDGSNFTLKIRSTKLEDSAMYFCASSGGASMHQETQYFGPGTRLLVL.